This entry lists 2 T cell receptor beta chains sequenced from one sample in a study of T cells in localized non-small cell lung cancer. Here immunoSEQ multiplex PCR was the method, and the copy in TCRdb shows in-frame clones only, minus some. This table holds just under 1,500 clones, 27% found once. The source was normal lung tissue next to the tumor, collected before any cancer treatment. The receptors derive from a man aged 40 to 69 with stage II squamous cell lung carcinoma.

The V and J genes are TRBV18 and TRBJ2-5; the D gene is possibly TRBD2 (5 bases). Trimming removed 3 bases at V and 5 bases at J, with 7 bases between. This CDR3 comprises 12 residues. Germline lookup yields CDR1 KGHSH and CDR2 LQKENI. As DNA, the CDR3 is TGTGCCAGCTCACCGCGAGGGGAGACCCAGTACTTC. Translating gives CASSPRGETQYF.

This clone turned up a few times. The V and J genes are TRBV6-8 and TRBJ2-7, with 7 nucleotides matching TRBD1. The CDR3 runs to 13 residues. Germline V lookup: CDR1 MNHGY, CDR2 SAAAGT. Unmatched junction bases numbered 4, after V lost 2 bases and J lost 6 bases. The CDR3 nucleotides read TGTGCCAGCAGTTACGAAGGGGGCGGCGAGCAGTACTTC. This encodes CASSYEGGGEQYF.